The 17 T cell receptor beta chains below all came from one sample that was sequenced in a study of Ad26.COV2.S vaccination and SARS-CoV-2 variants. Treatment in this sample: 15 to 20 received Ad26.COV2.S at low or high dose, single or two shots; several received placebo; per-sample allocation not given. Specimens were obtained on day 63 following the first vaccine or placebo injection. Data came from immunoSEQ multiplex PCR; TCRdb stores just in-frame clones and leaves some out. The sample shows 400,000 to 500,000 clones, around nine tenths of them seen only once. The specimen was peripheral blood, collected in a trial of Ad26.COV2.S vaccine versus placebo. Receptors were obtained from a person aged 18-65 years who received the Ad26.COV2.S COVID-19 vaccine or a placebo.

The gene calls are TRBV30 and TRBJ2-5; D ambiguous. Trimming pared 0 bases from V and 8 bases from J, leaving 4 bases between. This CDR3 contains 10 residues. Per the germline V gene, CDR1 is GTSNPN and CDR2 is SVGIG (reference sequence). The CDR3 sequence is CAWSVGTQYF. Here the CDR3 DNA reads TGTGCCTGGAGTGTAGGCACCCAGTACTTC.

The gene calls are TRBV19 and TRBJ2-7; TRBD1 aligns across 8 bases. This CDR3 is built from 12 residues. Germline CDR1 and CDR2: LNHDA and SQIVND (reference sequence). V gave up 10 bases and J gave up 5 bases; unmatched junction bases: 7. The CDR3 nucleotides are TGTGCCACCCGGACAGGGCCCAACGAGCAGTACTTC. Translation: CATRTGPNEQYF.

As DNA, the CDR3 is TGTGCCATCAGTGAGAAGGGCAACTCTGGAAACACCATATATTTT. This sequence encodes CAISEKGNSGNTIYF. The chain recombines TRBV10-3 with TRBJ1-3; no clear D. This CDR3 comprises 15 residues. Germline V lookup: CDR1 ENHRY, CDR2 SYGVKD. With 2 bases removed from V and 0 bases from J, the gap between germline ends came to 8 bases.

There are a few counts of this clone. The rearrangement uses TRBV7-2 and TRBJ2-5; D remains ambiguous. The V end lost 3 bases, the J end lost 5 bases, and 4 bases lay between the germline ends. The CDR3 has 11 amino acids. CDR1 and CDR2 (germline): SGHTA, FQGNSA. The DNA for the CDR3 is TGTGCCAGCAGCTTTCGGGAGACCCAGTACTTC. It codes for CASSFRETQYF. The full variable domain, with the rest looked up from reference TRBV7-2 and TRBJ2-5, is GAGVSQSPSNKVTEKGKDVELRCDPISGHTALYWYRQSLGQGLEFLIYFQGNSAPDKSGLPSDRFSAERTGGSVSTLTIQRTQQEDSAVYLCASSFRETQYFGPGTRLLVL.

This chain joins TRBV19 and TRBJ2-1; 14 nucleotides align to TRBD2. The V segment lost 10 bases and the J segment 6 bases; nucleotides outside the gene matches: 14. The germline V gene encodes CDR1 LNHDA and CDR2 SQIVND (reference sequence). The CDR3 has 17 residues. The CDR3 DNA follows: TGTGCCACCCGCCGCGGTACTGGGACTAGCGGGGGCAATGAGCAGTTCTTC. The encoded protein is CATRRGTGTSGGNEQFF.

This rearrangement joins TRBV7-6 to TRBJ2-7; D remains unclear. The germline V and J ends were trimmed by 5 bases and 1 base, with 9 bases remaining between them. CDR3 size: 13 residues. Per germline, CDR1 SGHVS and CDR2 FNYEAQ. CDR3 in amino acids: CASSQGGSYEQYF. CDR3 bases: TGTGCCAGCAGCCAAGGCGGTTCCTACGAGCAGTACTTC.

The chain uses TRBV6-2 or TRBV6-3 and TRBJ2-2, with TRBD1 as a possible D gene (5 bases). There are 15 residues in the CDR3. Germline V gives CDR1 MNHEY, CDR2 SVGEGT. Trimming removed 2 bases at V and 2 bases at J, with 9 bases between. The CDR3 spells CASSYVQANTGELFF. CDR3 bases: TGTGCCAGCAGTTACGTACAGGCAAACACCGGGGAGCTGTTTTTT.

This chain links TRBV6-5 with TRBJ1-4, with 11 bases identical to TRBD1. The V gene's germline CDR1 is MNHEY and CDR2 SVGAGI. V dropped 4 bases and J dropped 4; count of bases not matched to a gene: 5. This CDR3 is 16 amino acids long. The CDR3 region is CASSSGQGARNEKLFF. CDR3 in DNA: TGTGCCAGCAGTTCAGGACAGGGGGCGCGTAATGAAAAACTGTTTTTT.

The chain couples TRBV4-1 to TRBJ1-2; unclear D gene. This CDR3 spans 14 amino acids. The V and J ends lost 4 bases and 6 bases respectively, with 15 bases between them. Germline V gene sequence: CDR1 MGHRA, CDR2 YSYEKL. DNA for the CDR3: TGCGCCAGCAGCCCCCGGGGAGGGATAGATGGCTACACCTTC. It is translated as CASSPRGGIDGYTF.

The J gene is TRBJ2-2, the V gene TRBV19, with a tentative D call TRBD2 (6 bases). CDR1 and CDR2 from the germline V gene are LNHDA and SQIVND (reference sequence). This CDR3 region has 16 residues. Trimming took 3 bases from V and 0 from J, leaving 11 bases between them. CDR3 DNA sequence: TGTGCCAGTAGTATTCTAGGCGGGGCGAACACCGGGGAGCTGTTTTTT. Residues: CASSILGGANTGELFF.

The chain recombines TRBV15 with TRBJ2-5; D not certain. The germline V and J ends were trimmed by 2 bases and 9 bases, with 10 bases remaining between them. Per germline, CDR1 LNHNV and CDR2 YYDKDF (reference sequence). This CDR3 spans 12 amino acids. The CDR3 loop is CATSRTWKPQYF. CDR3 DNA: TGTGCCACCAGCAGAACCTGGAAGCCCCAGTACTTC.

V usage is TRBV6-2 or TRBV6-3 and J usage is TRBJ1-1; possible D gene TRBD1, 6 bases. CDR3 length equals 16 residues. CDR1 is MNHEY, CDR2 SVGEGT, per germline. The V end was cut by 6 bases, the J end by 3 bases, with 20 bases between. The CDR3, as DNA: TGTGCCAGCAGCCCATTTACAGGGTTGAGTTACACTGAAGCTTTCTTT. As protein: CASSPFTGLSYTEAFF.

The chain employs TRBV5-1 and TRBJ2-5, with a weak D call TRBD2 (5 bases). The CDR3 length is 16 residues. Germline CDR1 reads SGHRS; CDR2 reads YFSETQ. The V gene lost 1 base and the J gene lost 2 bases, with 15 bases spanning the gap. The CDR3 DNA follows: TGCGCCAGCAGCTTGAGACCCCGGGAACGACAAGAGACCCAGTACTTC. It codes for CASSLRPRERQETQYF.

In this sample, this clone turned up a few times. The CDR3 reads CASSLETNTEAFF. Written as DNA, the CDR3 is TGTGCCAGCAGTTTAGAGACGAACACTGAAGCTTTCTTT. The chain has TRBV12-3 or TRBV12-4 and TRBJ1-1; D remains unclear. V was shortened by 1 base and J by 1 base, with 4 bases between the two germline ends. This CDR3 is built from 13 residues.

The CDR3 DNA is TGCGCCAGCAGCCATCCCACCGTCCTAGCGGGGGGGCCGCGTGATCGTGGCGAGCAGTACTTC. It translates to CASSHPTVLAGGPRDRGEQYF. The genes are TRBV4-1 and TRBJ2-7; 12 nucleotides align to TRBD2. With 3 bases clipped from V and 6 bases from J, the junction kept 24 bases outside the gene matches. This CDR3 is built from 21 residues. CDR1 is MGHRA and CDR2 is YSYEKL in the germline V gene.

The sample holds a few counts of this clone. The V call is TRBV4-3, the J call TRBJ2-2; D is undetermined. CDR1 is LGHNA and CDR2 is YSLEER in the germline V gene. CDR3 length: 14 residues. The ends were cut back, 6 bases at V and 5 bases at J, with 13 bases in the middle. The CDR3 nucleotides are TGCGCCAGCAGGGAACAGATAGGGACCGGGGAGCTGTTTTTT. This translates into CASREQIGTGELFF.

As regards this clone: In the same sample, other DNA sequences code for this CDR3. The chain has TRBV30 and TRBJ1-6; D unresolved. Trimming cost V 2 bases and J 7 bases, with 3 bases left between them. Germline V gene lookup returns CDR1 GTSNPN and CDR2 SVGIG (reference sequence). The CDR3 has 11 residues. The CDR3 nucleotides read TGTGCCTGGAGTCGGAATTCACCCCTCCACTTT. Translation: CAWSRNSPLHF.